Many counts were recorded for the clone carrying this T cell receptor (beta chain). Its antigen is unidentified. The TCR beta libraries were generated through quantitative 5'-RACE incorporating molecular barcodes. Using its own MiXCR run on the 5' RACE reads, TCRdb lists one record per CDR3 protein. The sample includes roughly 300,000 distinct CDR3 sequences, roughly 8% seen only once; the top ten take roughly 15%. The data were taken from a study of CD8 T cells in ankylosing spondylitis. Whole-study findings and limits: A motif in TCR beta, a set of eight highly homologous variants, appeared characteristic of ankylosing spondylitis blood.

The receptor was isolated from a male donor with ankylosing spondylitis. What was sequenced was blood, either unsorted or a sorted T cell fraction (not recorded which).

The CDR3, as DNA: TGCAGCGTCCCCGGACAGGGAGGGCAGCCCCAGCATTTT. It yields the protein CSVPGQGGQPQHF. The V and J genes are TRBV29-1 and TRBJ1-5; 8 nucleotides align to TRBD1. V lost 6 bases, J lost 7 bases, and 8 bases stayed unmatched. This CDR3 comprises 13 residues. Germline V lookup: CDR1 SQVTM, CDR2 ANQGSEA.